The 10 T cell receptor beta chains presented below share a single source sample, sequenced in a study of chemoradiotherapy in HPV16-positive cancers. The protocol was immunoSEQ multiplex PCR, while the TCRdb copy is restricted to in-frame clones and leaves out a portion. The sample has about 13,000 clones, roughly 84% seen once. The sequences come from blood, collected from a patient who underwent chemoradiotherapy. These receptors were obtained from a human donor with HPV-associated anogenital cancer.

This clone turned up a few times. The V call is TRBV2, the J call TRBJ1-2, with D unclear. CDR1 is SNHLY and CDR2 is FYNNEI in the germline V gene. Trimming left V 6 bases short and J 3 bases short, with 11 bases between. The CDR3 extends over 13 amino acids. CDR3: CASRVDEHYGYTF. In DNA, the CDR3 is TGTGCCAGCAGGGTAGACGAACACTATGGCTACACCTTC. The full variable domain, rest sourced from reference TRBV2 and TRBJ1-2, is EPEVTQTPSHQVTQMGQEVILRCVPISNHLYFYWYRQILGQKVEFLVSFYNNEISEKSEIFDDQFSVERPDGSNFTLKIRSTKLEDSAMYFCASRVDEHYGYTFGSGTRLTVV.

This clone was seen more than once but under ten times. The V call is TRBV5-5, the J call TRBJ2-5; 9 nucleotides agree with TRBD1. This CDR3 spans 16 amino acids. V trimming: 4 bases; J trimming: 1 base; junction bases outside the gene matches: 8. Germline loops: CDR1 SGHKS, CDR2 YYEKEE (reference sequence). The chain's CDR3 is CASSSGPGQGQETQYF. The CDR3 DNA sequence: TGTGCCAGCAGCAGTGGGCCGGGACAGGGCCAAGAGACCCAGTACTTC.

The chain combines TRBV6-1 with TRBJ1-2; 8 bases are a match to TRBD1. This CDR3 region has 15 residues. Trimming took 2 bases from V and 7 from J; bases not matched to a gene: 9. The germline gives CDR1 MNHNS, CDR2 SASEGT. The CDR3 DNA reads TGTGCCAGCAGTGAACAAGTCAGGGGGCTGGGTGGCTACACCTTC. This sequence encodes CASSEQVRGLGGYTF.

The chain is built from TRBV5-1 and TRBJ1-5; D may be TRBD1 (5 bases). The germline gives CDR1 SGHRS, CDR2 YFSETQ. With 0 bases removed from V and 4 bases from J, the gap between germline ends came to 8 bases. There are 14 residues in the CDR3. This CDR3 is CASSLAGGNQPQHF. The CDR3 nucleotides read TGCGCCAGCAGCTTGGCCGGGGGGAATCAGCCCCAGCATTTT.

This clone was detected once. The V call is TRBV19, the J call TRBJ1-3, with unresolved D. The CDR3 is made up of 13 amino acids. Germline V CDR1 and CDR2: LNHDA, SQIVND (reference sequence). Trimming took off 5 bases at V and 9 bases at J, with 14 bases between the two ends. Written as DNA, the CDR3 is TGTGCCAGTAGTTTTAAGGGCTCGAGCACCATATATTTT. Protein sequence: CASSFKGSSTIYF.

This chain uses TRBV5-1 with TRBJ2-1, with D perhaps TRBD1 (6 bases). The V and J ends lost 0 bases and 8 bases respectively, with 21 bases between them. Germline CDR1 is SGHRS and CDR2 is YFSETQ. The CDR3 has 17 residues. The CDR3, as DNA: TGCGCCAGCAGCTTGGGGTGGCTTGGGACACCCCTCGATGAGCAGTTCTTC. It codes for CASSLGWLGTPLDEQFF.

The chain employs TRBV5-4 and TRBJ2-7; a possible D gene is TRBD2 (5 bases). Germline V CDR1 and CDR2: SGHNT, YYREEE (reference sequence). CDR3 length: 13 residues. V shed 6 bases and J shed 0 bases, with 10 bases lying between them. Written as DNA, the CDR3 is TGTGCCAGCACGCCGGGGAGCTCCTACGAGCAGTACTTC. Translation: CASTPGSSYEQYF.

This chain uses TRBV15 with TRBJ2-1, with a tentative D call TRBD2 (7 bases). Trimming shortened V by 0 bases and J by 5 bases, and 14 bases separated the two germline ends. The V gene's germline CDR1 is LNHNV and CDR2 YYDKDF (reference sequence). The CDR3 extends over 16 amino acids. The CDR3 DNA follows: TGTGCCACCAGCAGAGATCTCGGGGGGCGACACAATGAGCAGTTCTTC. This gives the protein CATSRDLGGRHNEQFF.

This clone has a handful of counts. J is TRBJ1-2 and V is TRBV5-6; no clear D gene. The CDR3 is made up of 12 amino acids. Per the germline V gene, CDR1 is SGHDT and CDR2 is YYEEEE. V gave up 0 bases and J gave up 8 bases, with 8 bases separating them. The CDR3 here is CASSLAMQGYTF. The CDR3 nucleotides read TGTGCCAGCAGCTTGGCAATGCAGGGCTACACCTTC. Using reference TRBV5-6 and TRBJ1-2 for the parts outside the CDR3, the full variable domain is DAGVTQSPTHLIKTRGQQVTLRCSPKSGHDTVSWYQQALGQGPQFIFQYYEEEERQRGNFPDRFSGHQFPNYSSELNVNALLLGDSALYLCASSLAMQGYTFGSGTRLTVV.

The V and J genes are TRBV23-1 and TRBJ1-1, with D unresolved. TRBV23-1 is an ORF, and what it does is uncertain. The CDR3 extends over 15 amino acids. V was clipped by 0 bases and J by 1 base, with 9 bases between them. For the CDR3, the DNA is TGCGCCAGCAGTCAATCGGTTTCGGCGAACACTGAAGCTTTCTTT. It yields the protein CASSQSVSANTEAFF.